Given below is one T cell receptor (beta chain) in context. Its target is unknown. Isolation of CD4+ T cells took place after less than twelve days of culture. The person had a PCR-confirmed SARS-CoV-2 infection during March to December 2020. Each participant was given two doses of one vaccine (BNT162b2 or mRNA-1273). V lost 6 bases to trimming and J lost 0 bases, with 9 bases between them. The germline CDR1 and CDR2 sequences are MNHNY and SVGAGI (reference sequence). The CDR3 is 15 residues long. This sample stems from a study of vaccination effects on CD4 cells after COVID-19. Repertoires were generated with immunoSEQ multiplex PCR, while TCRdb's copy carries only in-frame clones and drops some. The sample has around 50,000 clones, 74% seen once; the top ten hold 5% to 5.5%.

The source material was CD4+ T cells from PBMCs cultured without peptide, sampled after COVID-19 vaccination. The J gene is TRBJ1-6, the V gene TRBV6-6; D unclear. The sequence was obtained from a human donor who had a prior SARS-CoV-2 infection. The CDR3: CASREGVSYNSPLHF. CDR3 coding DNA: TGTGCCAGCAGGGAGGGTGTCTCCTATAATTCACCCCTCCACTTT.